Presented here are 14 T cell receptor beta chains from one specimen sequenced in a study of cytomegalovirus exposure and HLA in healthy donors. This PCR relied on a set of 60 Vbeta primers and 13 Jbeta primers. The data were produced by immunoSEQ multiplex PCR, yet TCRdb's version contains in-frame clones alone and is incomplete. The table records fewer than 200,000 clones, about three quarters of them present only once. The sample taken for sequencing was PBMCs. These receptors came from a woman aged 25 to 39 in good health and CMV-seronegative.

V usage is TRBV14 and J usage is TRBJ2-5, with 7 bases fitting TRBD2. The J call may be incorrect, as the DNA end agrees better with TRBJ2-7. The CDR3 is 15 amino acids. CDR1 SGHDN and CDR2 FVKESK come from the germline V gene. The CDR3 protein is CASSQVGGGSYEQYF. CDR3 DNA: TGTGCCAGCAGCCAAGTGGGCGGGGGCTCCTACGAGCAGTACTTC.

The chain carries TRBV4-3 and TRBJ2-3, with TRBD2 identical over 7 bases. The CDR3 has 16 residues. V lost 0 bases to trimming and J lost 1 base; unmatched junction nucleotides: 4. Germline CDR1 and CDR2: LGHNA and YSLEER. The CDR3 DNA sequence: TGCGCCAGCAGCCAAGAATCGGGGAGGGGCACAGATACGCAGTATTTT. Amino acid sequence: CASSQESGRGTDTQYF.

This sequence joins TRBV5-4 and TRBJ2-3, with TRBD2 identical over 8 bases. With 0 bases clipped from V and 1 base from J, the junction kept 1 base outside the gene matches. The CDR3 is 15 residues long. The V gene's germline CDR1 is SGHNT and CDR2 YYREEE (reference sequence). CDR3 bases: TGTGCCAGCAGCTTGGACGGGGGGGGCACAGATACGCAGTATTTT. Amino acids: CASSLDGGGTDTQYF.

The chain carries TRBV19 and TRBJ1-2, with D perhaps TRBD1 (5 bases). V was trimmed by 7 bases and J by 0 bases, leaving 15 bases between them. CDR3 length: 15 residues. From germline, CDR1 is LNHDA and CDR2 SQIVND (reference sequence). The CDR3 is CASIPSTGTNYGYTF. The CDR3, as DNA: TGTGCCAGTATACCCTCTACAGGAACTAACTATGGCTACACCTTC.

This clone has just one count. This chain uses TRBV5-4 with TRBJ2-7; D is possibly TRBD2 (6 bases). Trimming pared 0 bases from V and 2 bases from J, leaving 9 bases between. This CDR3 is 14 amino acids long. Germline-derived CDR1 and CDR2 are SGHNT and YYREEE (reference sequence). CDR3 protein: CASSLGDSAYEQYF. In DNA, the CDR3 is TGTGCCAGCAGCTTGGGGGACTCTGCCTACGAGCAGTACTTC.

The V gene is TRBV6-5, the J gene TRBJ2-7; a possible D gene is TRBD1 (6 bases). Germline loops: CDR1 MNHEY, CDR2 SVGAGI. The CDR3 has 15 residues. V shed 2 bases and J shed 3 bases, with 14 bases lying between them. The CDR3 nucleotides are TGTGCCAGCAGTTACCGGGAAGAAGGGGGCTACGAGCAGTACTTC. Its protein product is CASSYREEGGYEQYF.

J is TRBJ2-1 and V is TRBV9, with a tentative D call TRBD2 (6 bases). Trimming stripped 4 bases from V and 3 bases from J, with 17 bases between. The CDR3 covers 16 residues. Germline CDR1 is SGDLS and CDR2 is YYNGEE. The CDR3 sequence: CASSPLMGAGYNEQFF. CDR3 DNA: TGTGCCAGCAGCCCCCTTATGGGAGCGGGCTACAATGAGCAGTTCTTC.

For the CDR3, the DNA is TGTGCCAGCAGCTGGGACGGGGGTGGCTCCTACGAGCAGTACTTC. It yields the protein CASSWDGGGSYEQYF. This chain connects TRBV7-3 to TRBJ2-7, with TRBD2 as a possible D gene (6 bases). The CDR3 has 15 amino acids. CDR1 is SGHTA and CDR2 is FQGTGA in the germline V gene. Trimming removed 4 bases from V and 0 bases from J, with 13 bases in between. Supplemented by reference TRBV7-3 and TRBJ2-7, the full variable domain reads GAGVSQTPSNKVTEKGKYVELRCDPISGHTALYWYRQSLGQGPEFLIYFQGTGAADDSGLPNDRFFAVRPEGSVSTLKIQRTERGDSAVYLCASSWDGGGSYEQYFGPGTRLTVT.

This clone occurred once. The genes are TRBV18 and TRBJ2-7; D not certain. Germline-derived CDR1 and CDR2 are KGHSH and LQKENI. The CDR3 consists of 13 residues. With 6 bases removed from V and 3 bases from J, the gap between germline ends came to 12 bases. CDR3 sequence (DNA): TGTGCCAGCTCTAAAACAGTTCTCTACGAGCAGTACTTC. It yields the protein CASSKTVLYEQYF. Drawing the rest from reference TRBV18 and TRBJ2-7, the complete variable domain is NAGVMQNPRHLVRRRGQEARLRCSPMKGHSHVYWYRQLPEEGLKFMVYLQKENIIDESGMPKERFSAEFPKEGPSILRIQQVVRGDSAAYFCASSKTVLYEQYFGPGTRLTVT.

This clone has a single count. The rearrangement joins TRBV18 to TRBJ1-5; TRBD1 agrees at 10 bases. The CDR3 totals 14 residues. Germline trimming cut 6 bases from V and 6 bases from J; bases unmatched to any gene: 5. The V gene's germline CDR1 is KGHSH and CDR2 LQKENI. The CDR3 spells CASSRTGGSQPQHF. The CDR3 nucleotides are TGTGCCAGCTCGCGGACAGGGGGAAGTCAGCCCCAGCATTTT.

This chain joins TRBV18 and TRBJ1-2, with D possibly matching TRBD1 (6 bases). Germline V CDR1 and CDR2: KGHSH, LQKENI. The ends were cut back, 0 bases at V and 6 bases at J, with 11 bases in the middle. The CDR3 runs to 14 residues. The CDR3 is CASSPPAHRDGYTF. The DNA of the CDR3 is TGTGCCAGCTCACCACCGGCGCACAGGGATGGCTACACCTTC.

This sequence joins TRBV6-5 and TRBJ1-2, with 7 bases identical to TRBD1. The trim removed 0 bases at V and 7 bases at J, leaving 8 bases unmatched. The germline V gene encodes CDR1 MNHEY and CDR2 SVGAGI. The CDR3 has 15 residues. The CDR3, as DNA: TGTGCCAGCAGTTACTCGATTCTAGGGGGCAGTGGCTACACCTTC. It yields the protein CASSYSILGGSGYTF.

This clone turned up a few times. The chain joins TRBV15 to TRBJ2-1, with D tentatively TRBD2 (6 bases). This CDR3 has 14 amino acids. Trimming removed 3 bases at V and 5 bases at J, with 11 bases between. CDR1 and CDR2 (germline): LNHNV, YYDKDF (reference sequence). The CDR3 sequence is CATSSGSWDNEQFF. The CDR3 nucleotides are TGTGCCACCAGCAGCGGGAGCTGGGACAATGAGCAGTTCTTC.

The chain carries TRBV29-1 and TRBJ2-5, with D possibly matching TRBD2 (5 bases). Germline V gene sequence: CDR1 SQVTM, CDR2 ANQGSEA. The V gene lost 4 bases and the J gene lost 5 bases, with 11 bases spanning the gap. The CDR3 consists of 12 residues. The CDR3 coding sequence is TGCAGCGTTGGCTCGGGGATTGAGACCCAGTACTTC. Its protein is CSVGSGIETQYF.